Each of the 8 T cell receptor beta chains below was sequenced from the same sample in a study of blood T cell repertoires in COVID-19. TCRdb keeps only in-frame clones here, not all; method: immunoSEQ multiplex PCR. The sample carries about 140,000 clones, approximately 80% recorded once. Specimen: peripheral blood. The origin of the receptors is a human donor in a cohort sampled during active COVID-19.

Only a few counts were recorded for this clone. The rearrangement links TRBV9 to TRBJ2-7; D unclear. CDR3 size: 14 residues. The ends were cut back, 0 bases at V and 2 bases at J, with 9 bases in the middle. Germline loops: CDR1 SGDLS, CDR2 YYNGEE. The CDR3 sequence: CASSVGIVPYEQYF. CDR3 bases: TGTGCCAGCAGCGTAGGAATAGTCCCCTACGAGCAGTACTTC.

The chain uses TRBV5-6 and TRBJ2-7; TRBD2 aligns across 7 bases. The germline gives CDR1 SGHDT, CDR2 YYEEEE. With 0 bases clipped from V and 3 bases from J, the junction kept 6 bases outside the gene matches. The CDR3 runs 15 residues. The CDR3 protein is CASSLVAGVGYEQYF. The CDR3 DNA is TGTGCCAGCAGCTTGGTCGCGGGAGTGGGCTACGAGCAGTACTTC.

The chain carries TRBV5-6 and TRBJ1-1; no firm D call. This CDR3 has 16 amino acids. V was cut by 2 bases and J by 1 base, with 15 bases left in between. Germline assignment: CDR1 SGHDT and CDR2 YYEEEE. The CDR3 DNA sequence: TGTGCCAGCAGCTTTCCAAAAGAGGCGAAGAACACTGAAGCTTTCTTT. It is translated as CASSFPKEAKNTEAFF.

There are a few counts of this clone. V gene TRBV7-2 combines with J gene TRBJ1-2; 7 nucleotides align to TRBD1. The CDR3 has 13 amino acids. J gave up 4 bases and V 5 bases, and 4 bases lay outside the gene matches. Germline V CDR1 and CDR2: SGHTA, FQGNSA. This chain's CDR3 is CASSPTGAYGYTF. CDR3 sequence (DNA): TGTGCCAGCAGCCCAACAGGGGCCTATGGCTACACCTTC.

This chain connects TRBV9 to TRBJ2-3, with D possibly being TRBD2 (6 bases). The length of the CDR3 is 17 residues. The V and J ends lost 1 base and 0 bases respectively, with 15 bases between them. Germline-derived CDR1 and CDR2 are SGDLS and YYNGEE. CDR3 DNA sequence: TGTGCCAGCAGCGTACGGGGGACCCGGCCTAGCACAGATACGCAGTATTTT. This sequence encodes CASSVRGTRPSTDTQYF.

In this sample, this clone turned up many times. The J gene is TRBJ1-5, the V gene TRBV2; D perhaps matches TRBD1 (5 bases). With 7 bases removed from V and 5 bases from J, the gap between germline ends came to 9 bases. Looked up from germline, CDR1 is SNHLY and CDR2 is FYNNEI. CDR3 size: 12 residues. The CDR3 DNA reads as TGTGCCAGCAATAGACAGTATCAGCCCCAGCATTTT. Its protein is CASNRQYQPQHF.

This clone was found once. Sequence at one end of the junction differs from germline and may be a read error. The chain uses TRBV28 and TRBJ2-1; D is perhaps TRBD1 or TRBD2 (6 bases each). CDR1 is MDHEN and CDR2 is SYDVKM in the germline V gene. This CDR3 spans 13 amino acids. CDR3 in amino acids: CASNLGGYNEQFF. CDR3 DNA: TGTGCCAGCAATTTAGGGGGGTACAATGAGCAGTTCTTC.

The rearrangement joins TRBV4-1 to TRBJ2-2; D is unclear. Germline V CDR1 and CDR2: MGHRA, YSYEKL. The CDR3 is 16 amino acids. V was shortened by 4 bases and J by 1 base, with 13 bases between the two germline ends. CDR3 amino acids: CASSPSEIVNTGELFF. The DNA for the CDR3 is TGCGCCAGCAGCCCGAGTGAGATCGTGAACACCGGGGAGCTGTTTTTT.